Listed here are 18 T cell receptor beta chains from one sample, sequenced in a study of T cell clones after liver transplantation. Generated by immunoSEQ multiplex PCR, the TCRdb table keeps only in-frame clones and is missing some. The sample contains 65,000 to 80,000 clones, approximately 80% of which appear only once. Specimen: CD4+ T cells from blood, collected before liver transplant. The receptors shown here come from a human donor who received a liver transplant.

The V call is TRBV18, the J call TRBJ2-5; TRBD1 might be the D (5 bases). Germline V gene sequence: CDR1 KGHSH, CDR2 LQKENI. The CDR3 spans 14 residues. With 3 bases removed from V and 1 base from J, the gap between germline ends came to 9 bases. This CDR3 reads CASSPTGFQETQYF. For the CDR3, the DNA is TGTGCCAGCTCACCTACAGGTTTCCAAGAGACCCAGTACTTC.

This clone was found once. V is TRBV5-1 and J is TRBJ1-2, with D uncertain. CDR1 is SGHRS and CDR2 is YFSETQ in the germline V gene. V lost 0 bases and J lost 5, with 11 bases in between. The length of the CDR3 is 14 residues. As DNA, the CDR3 is TGCGCCAGCAGCTTGGATGCCGTAAGTTATGGCTACACCTTC. It codes for CASSLDAVSYGYTF.

The chain is built from TRBV4-3 and TRBJ1-4, with D possibly TRBD1 on 5 matching bases. Trimming pared 6 bases from V and 0 bases from J, leaving 20 bases between. The CDR3 contains 18 residues. Per the germline V gene, CDR1 is LGHNA and CDR2 is YSLEER. CDR3 in amino acids: CASSPGPYLLATNEKLFF. CDR3 sequence (DNA): TGCGCCAGCAGTCCGGGGCCCTACCTTCTTGCAACTAATGAAAAACTGTTTTTT.

With regard to this clone: Other DNA sequences in this specimen translate into the identical CDR3. This chain links TRBV28 with TRBJ1-2, with D perhaps matching TRBD1 (6 bases). Germline V gives CDR1 MDHEN, CDR2 SYDVKM. The CDR3 contains 13 residues. Trimming pared 3 bases from V and 5 bases from J, leaving 10 bases between. CDR3 sequence: CASSLGARYGYTF. The CDR3, as DNA: TGTGCCAGCAGTTTGGGGGCGCGTTATGGCTACACCTTC.

This chain joins TRBV9 and TRBJ2-1; 10 bases agree with TRBD2. Germline V gene sequence: CDR1 SGDLS, CDR2 YYNGEE. The CDR3 loop spans 15 amino acids. After removal of 2 bases from V and 2 bases from J, the junction contained 1 base not matched to a gene. The CDR3 region has the DNA TGTGCCAGCAGCGTTGGGACTAGCGCCTACAATGAGCAGTTCTTC. The encoded protein is CASSVGTSAYNEQFF.

The CDR3 coding sequence is TGTGCCAGCAGCCCTACAGGGACATCAGGGTCCGGTGAGCAGTTCTTC. Protein sequence: CASSPTGTSGSGEQFF. The chain links TRBV7-9 to TRBJ2-1, with D perhaps matching TRBD1 (6 bases). V shed 5 bases and J shed 9 bases, with 23 bases lying between them. The CDR3 sequence is 16 residues long. CDR1 SEHNR and CDR2 FQNEAQ come from the germline V gene (reference sequence).

The V call is TRBV5-4, the J call TRBJ1-2, with TRBD1 matching over 8 bases. The germline gives CDR1 SGHNT, CDR2 YYREEE (reference sequence). This CDR3 is 14 amino acids long. Unmatched junction bases numbered 9, after V lost 4 bases and J lost 7 bases. In DNA form, the CDR3 reads TGTGCCAGCAGCCACCGGGACAGGAGAGGTGGCTACACCTTC. Translated: CASSHRDRRGGYTF.

This chain uses TRBV2 with TRBJ2-4; TRBD1 might be the D (6 bases). Germline V CDR1 and CDR2: SNHLY, FYNNEI. The CDR3 totals 18 residues. V lost 6 bases to trimming and J lost 1 base, with 22 bases between them. CDR3 residues: CASSLRDTPHGAKNIQYF. As DNA, the CDR3 is TGTGCCAGCAGCCTCCGGGACACCCCTCATGGGGCCAAAAACATTCAGTACTTC.

The chain carries TRBV4-1 and TRBJ1-2; maybe TRBD1 (6 bases). The V end was cut by 1 base, the J end by 4 bases, with 19 bases between. CDR1 MGHRA and CDR2 YSYEKL come from the germline V gene. The CDR3 covers 17 residues. The CDR3 here is CASSQVFPTGSGYGYTF. The CDR3 nucleotides read TGCGCCAGCAGCCAAGTGTTTCCCACAGGGAGCGGCTATGGCTACACCTTC.

The rearrangement links TRBV6-5 to TRBJ1-2; tentative D call: TRBD1 (6 bases). This CDR3 contains 13 residues. V lost 5 bases and J lost 8, with 15 bases in between. From germline, CDR1 is MNHEY and CDR2 SVGAGI. CDR3 bases: TGTGCCAGCAGTCACTACAGGGCGTGGGGCTACACCTTC. It translates to CASSHYRAWGYTF.

The rearrangement joins TRBV7-2 to TRBJ1-1; 8 bases line up with TRBD1. CDR3 length: 14 residues. CDR1 is SGHTA, CDR2 FQGNSA, per germline. The V and J ends lost 0 bases and 7 bases, in that order; junction bases with no gene match: 4. CDR3 residues: CASSLAQGAGEAFF. The CDR3 bases are TGTGCCAGCAGCTTAGCTCAGGGGGCTGGTGAAGCTTTCTTT.

V is TRBV2 and J is TRBJ1-1; 9 bases fit TRBD1. V was pared by 6 bases and J by 1 base, with 3 bases of the junction left unmatched. The CDR3 runs 14 residues. CDR1 and CDR2 (germline): SNHLY, FYNNEI. The CDR3: CASSGQGTNTEAFF. The CDR3 DNA reads as TGTGCCAGCAGCGGACAGGGGACGAACACTGAAGCTTTCTTT.

This chain links TRBV29-1 with TRBJ1-4; 9 nucleotides agree with TRBD1. Germline lookup yields CDR1 SQVTM and CDR2 ANQGSEA. The CDR3 has 12 residues. V lost 7 bases to trimming and J lost 5 bases; unmatched junction nucleotides: 2. The CDR3 nucleotides are TGCAGCGCGGGGACAGGGAATGAAAAACTGTTTTTT. This sequence encodes CSAGTGNEKLFF.

The chain recombines TRBV27 with TRBJ1-2; D remains ambiguous. Germline V gene data show CDR1 as MNHEY and CDR2 as SMNVEV (reference sequence). The CDR3 length is 15 residues. Trimming pared 5 bases from V and 2 bases from J, leaving 15 bases between. The CDR3 DNA sequence: TGTGCCAGCAGTAGCAGTGGCCTAACCAACTATGGCTACACCTTC. As protein: CASSSSGLTNYGYTF.

J is TRBJ1-1 and V is TRBV29-1; a possible D gene is TRBD1 (5 bases). The V gene's germline CDR1 is SQVTM and CDR2 ANQGSEA. The CDR3 is 15 amino acids. V was pared by 0 bases and J by 1 base, with 12 bases between. CDR3 loop: CSVEDKGKPNTEAFF. The CDR3 DNA is TGCAGCGTTGAAGATAAGGGGAAGCCGAACACTGAAGCTTTCTTT.

The chain links TRBV20-1 to TRBJ2-3, with D unresolved. Germline CDR1 is DFQATT and CDR2 is SNEGSKA (reference sequence). Trimming took 8 bases from V and 2 from J, leaving 2 bases between them. This CDR3 contains 9 residues. The CDR3: CSNTDTQYF. Written as DNA, the CDR3 is TGCAGTAACACAGATACGCAGTATTTT.

The chain carries TRBV19 and TRBJ2-1; D may be TRBD2 (6 bases). Per germline, CDR1 LNHDA and CDR2 SQIVND (reference sequence). The length of the CDR3 is 16 residues. Trimming removed 6 bases from V and 4 bases from J, with 19 bases in between. This chain's CDR3 is CASRPAEAGRYNEQFF. For the CDR3, the DNA is TGTGCCAGTAGGCCCGCCGAGGCGGGAAGGTACAATGAGCAGTTCTTC.

CDR3 in DNA: TGTGCCAGTAGTATAGGTGGAGGGGGGGGCAATCAGCCCCAGCATTTT. Protein: CASSIGGGGGNQPQHF. The genes are TRBV19 and TRBJ1-5; a weak D match, TRBD1 (6 bases). V lost 1 base, J lost 2 bases, and 12 bases lay in between. Germline assignment: CDR1 LNHDA and CDR2 SQIVND (reference sequence). The CDR3 loop spans 16 amino acids.